The clone carrying this TCR beta chain was detected only a few times. V was cut by 4 bases and J by 4 bases, with 11 bases left in between. The CDR3 has 13 residues. The germline CDR1 and CDR2 sequences are SGHRS and YFSETQ. TCRdb reprocessed the 5' RACE reads via MiXCR and lists one record per CDR3 protein. The table lists around 610,000 distinct CDR3 sequences, 13% of them singletons, with about 14% in the top ten. The sample belongs to a study of T cells after yellow fever vaccination. The input for sequencing was PBMCs, taken on the day of the yellow fever booster vaccination. The receptor's source is a man aged 25 to 40 who received the YFV17D yellow fever vaccine. V is TRBV5-1 and J is TRBJ1-1; D gene ambiguous. The DNA of the CDR3 is TGCGCCAGCAGCCAGGCGGGTTTCACTGAAGCTTTCTTT. The encoded protein is CASSQAGFTEAFF.